The rows below give T cell receptor beta chains drawn from one sample of a study of blood T cell repertoires in COVID-19. TCRdb's table, derived via immunoSEQ multiplex PCR, lists solely in-frame clones and lacks some. The table shows about 40,000 clones, with approximately 88% occurring only once. Sequenced input: peripheral blood. The receptors come from a man aged 45-65 years with active or convalescent COVID-19. The CDR3 runs from the conserved cysteine through the conserved F or W. A D gene is named only where the DNA matches it firmly. Clone size, where shown, is once, few, many, or a class for clones that have expanded.

v_call	j_call	d_call	clone_size	cdr3_nt	cdr3_aa
TRBV25-1	TRBJ1-2	NA	NA	TGTGCCAGCAGTGAATCTGTCAGGGGCGAACTTTATGGCTACACCTTC	CASSESVRGELYGYTF
TRBV10-3	TRBJ2-1	TRBD2	NA	TGTGCCATCAGTGAGTCGTCTGGGCTTAGCGGGGGGGCGAATGAGCAGTTCTTC	CAISESSGLSGGANEQFF
TRBV5-4	TRBJ1-1	NA	NA	TGTGCCAGCAGCCAGACATCCGACACTGAAGCTTTCTTT	CASSQTSDTEAFF
TRBV19	TRBJ1-5	NA	NA	TGTGCCAGTAGTAATCTTGACGGGGATCAGCCCCAGCATTTT	CASSNLDGDQPQHF
TRBV19	TRBJ2-5	TRBD1	once	TGTGCCAGTAGCCCGGAGGACAGGGGAGTGGAGACCCAGTACTTC	CASSPEDRGVETQYF
TRBV5-1	TRBJ2-5	TRBD1	NA	TGCGCCAGCAGCTCCGACAGGGTGTTGTCAGAGACCCAGTACTTC	CASSSDRVLSETQYF
TRBV5-6	TRBJ2-4	NA	NA	TGTGCCAGCAGCTCCCTTAGGGAGTTCGGCAAAAACATTCAGTACTTC	CASSSLREFGKNIQYF
TRBV24-1	TRBJ2-1	NA	NA	TGTGCCACCAGTGACCGAGCCGGTAGACAGGGGAGGGATGAGCAGTTCTTC	CATSDRAGRQGRDEQFF
TRBV30	TRBJ2-5	TRBD2	NA	TGTGCCTGGAGTCCGTGGACTAGCGAAGAGACCCAGTACTTC	CAWSPWTSEETQYF
TRBV13	TRBJ2-1	TRBD1	NA	TGTGCCAGCAGCTTAGAGACAGGGGATGCCCTAGATGAGCAGTTCTTC	CASSLETGDALDEQFF
TRBV3-1/TRBV3-2	TRBJ1-1	NA	NA	TGTGCCAGCAGCCAAGATCGAATACGGACAGTGAACACTGAAGCTTTCTTT	CASSQDRIRTVNTEAFF
TRBV5-5	TRBJ2-7	NA	NA	TGTGCCAGCAGCTTGGCGACAGGCGCCTACGAGCAGTACTTC	CASSLATGAYEQYF
TRBV29-1	TRBJ2-1	NA	NA	TGCAGCGTTGCCGATGTCGTGGGCAGGGGACGAAATGAGCAGTTCTTC	CSVADVVGRGRNEQFF
TRBV2	TRBJ2-4	NA	NA	TGTGCCAGCAGTGAGAGACGGGGAGGGGGAAACATTCAGTACTTC	CASSERRGGGNIQYF
TRBV5-1	TRBJ2-5	NA	once	TGCGCCAGCAGCTTGGCCGACAGGGCGGGACAAGAGACCCAGTACTTC	CASSLADRAGQETQYF
TRBV27	TRBJ2-2	NA	NA	TGTGCCAGCAAGCCTGCCGTGAACACCGGGGAGCTGTTTTTT	CASKPAVNTGELFF
TRBV13	TRBJ2-3	TRBD1	NA	TGTGCCAGCAGCTTTCAGGGGGCCCTAAGCACAGATACGCAGTATTTT	CASSFQGALSTDTQYF
TRBV7-9	TRBJ1-1	TRBD1	NA	TGTGCCAGCAGCTTGACAGGGGGGAACACTGAAGCTTTCTTT	CASSLTGGNTEAFF
TRBV5-1	TRBJ1-2	TRBD1	medium-sized	TGCGCCAGCATCCTACTAAGGGGGCTAGAAAACTATGGCTACACCTTC	CASILLRGLENYGYTF
TRBV7-8	TRBJ2-2	NA	NA	TGTGCCAGCAGCGCGGGGCAGGGAAGTATCAGAATCACCGGGGAGCTGTTTTTT	CASSAGQGSIRITGELFF
TRBV6-6	TRBJ1-2	TRBD1	NA	TGTGCCAGCACATATACAGGGGGCGCGGATGGCTACACCTTC	CASTYTGGADGYTF
TRBV11-2	TRBJ1-1	TRBD1	NA	TGTGCCAGCAGCTTAGATCTGGGGACAGGCCTTGAAGCTTTCTTT	CASSLDLGTGLEAFF
TRBV4-1	TRBJ2-7	NA	NA	TGCGCCAGCAGCCAAGGTGCGAGGTACGAGCAGTACTTC	CASSQGARYEQYF
TRBV5-1	TRBJ2-5	NA	NA	TGCGCCAGCAGCCCGGACAATAAAGAGACCCAGTACTTC	CASSPDNKETQYF
TRBV5-6	TRBJ1-6	TRBD1	NA	TGTGCCAGCAGCGTGGACAGGGCGACCCTCCACTTT	CASSVDRATLHF
TRBV27	TRBJ1-6	TRBD1	NA	TGTGCCAGCAGTATGGGACAGTATAATTCACCCCTCCACTTT	CASSMGQYNSPLHF
TRBV6-6	TRBJ2-3	NA	NA	TGTGCCAGCAGTTACGCAGCCCCGGGGAGCACAGATACGCAGTATTTT	CASSYAAPGSTDTQYF
TRBV3-1/TRBV3-2	TRBJ1-1	NA	NA	TGTGCCAGGGGGGGGGACGCTGAAGCTTTCTTT	CARGGDAEAFF
TRBV5-1	TRBJ1-2	TRBD1	few	TGCGCCAGCAGCTCAGGGGGCGCGGACTATGGCTACACCTTC	CASSSGGADYGYTF
TRBV5-1	TRBJ1-2	TRBD1	NA	TGCGCCAGCAGCTTGGGCCTCCGGGACAGGGGGGACTATGGCTACACCTTC	CASSLGLRDRGDYGYTF
TRBV5-1	TRBJ2-7	NA	NA	TGCGCCAGCAGCCGGACCGACAGCTCCTACGAGCAGTACTTC	CASSRTDSSYEQYF
TRBV7-3	TRBJ2-1	TRBD2	few	TGTGCCAGCAGCCATACCCAGACTAGCAGGCAGTTCTTC	CASSHTQTSRQFF
TRBV19	TRBJ1-6	NA	NA	TGTGCCAGTAGCAAAGGGACTAACAGGGACAATTCACCCCTCCACTTT	CASSKGTNRDNSPLHF
TRBV4-2	TRBJ2-7	NA	few	TGTGCCAGCAGCCAAGACGGACATTTGACCTACGAGCAGTACTTC	CASSQDGHLTYEQYF
TRBV5-4	TRBJ2-7	NA	few	TGTGCCAGCAGCCCCAGCCTAGCGTTGGAGCAGTACTTC	CASSPSLALEQYF
TRBV7-2	TRBJ1-5	NA	NA	TGTGCCAGCAGCTTAGAGCCGAGTAGCAATCAGCCCCAGCATTTT	CASSLEPSSNQPQHF
TRBV13	TRBJ1-2	NA	NA	TGTGCCAGCAGCTTAGAGGGTGGGAGCTATGGCTACACCTTC	CASSLEGGSYGYTF
TRBV13	TRBJ2-5	NA	NA	TGTGCCAGCAGTCTGTATCAAGAGACCCAGTACTTC	CASSLYQETQYF
TRBV6-6	TRBJ1-6	NA	NA	TGTGCCAGCACCCCGGGACTGAACTATAATTCACCCCTCCACTTT	CASTPGLNYNSPLHF
TRBV6-4	TRBJ2-3	TRBD2	NA	TGTGCCAGCAGTGAAAGCGGGGGGAAGGGAGATACGCAGTATTTT	CASSESGGKGDTQYF
TRBV6-1	TRBJ2-7	NA	NA	TGTGCCAGCAGTGAGCAGGGAGCAGGAGGGGAGCAGTACTTC	CASSEQGAGGEQYF
TRBV9	TRBJ2-1	TRBD2	NA	TGTGCCAGCGCTAGCGGGGTGACTTGGAATGAGCAGTTCTTC	CASASGVTWNEQFF
TRBV9	TRBJ2-1	TRBD1	few	TGTGCCAGCAGCCCCCTCGGGACAGGGCCCTACAATGAGCAGTTCTTC	CASSPLGTGPYNEQFF
TRBV28	TRBJ2-6	NA	once	TGTGCCAGCAGTTCGGCCCCTAGAGGGTTATCTGGGGCCAACGTCCTGACTTTC	CASSSAPRGLSGANVLTF
TRBV12-3/TRBV12-4	TRBJ1-2	NA	NA	TGTGCCAGCAGTTTAACAGGGAAGGGCTACACCTTC	CASSLTGKGYTF
TRBV27	TRBJ1-2	TRBD1	NA	TGTGCCAGCAGTTTTGGGACAGGGGGGGGTGGCTACACCTTC	CASSFGTGGGGYTF
TRBV4-1	TRBJ1-1	NA	NA	TGCGCCAGCAGCCACCCTGAGGACCCCGAGGGTATGAACACTGAAGCTTTCTTT	CASSHPEDPEGMNTEAFF
TRBV4-1	TRBJ2-5	TRBD2	NA	TGCGCCAGCAGCCAAGGAACGGGGGGGGGTGAGGAGACCCAGTACTTC	CASSQGTGGGEETQYF
TRBV11-1	TRBJ2-1	TRBD2	few	TGTGCCAGCAGCTTAGTCTCGGCGGGGGGCAATGAGCAGTTCTTC	CASSLVSAGGNEQFF
TRBV3-1/TRBV3-2	TRBJ2-5	TRBD2	NA	TGTGCCAGCAGCCAAGGGTCGACTAGCGGGAGTATAGGGGAGACCCAGTACTTC	CASSQGSTSGSIGETQYF
TRBV9	TRBJ2-1	TRBD2	NA	TGTGCCAGCAGCGGGGGGACTAGCCCCAATGAGCAGTTCTTC	CASSGGTSPNEQFF
TRBV4-1	TRBJ1-6	NA	NA	TGCGCCAGCAGCCAAGACCCTTATAATTCACCCCTCCACTTT	CASSQDPYNSPLHF
TRBV7-9	TRBJ1-5	TRBD1	NA	TGTGCCAGCAGCGTAGAACAGGGGGCCGGCAATCAGCCCCAGCATTTT	CASSVEQGAGNQPQHF
TRBV29-1	TRBJ2-2	NA	NA	TGCAGCGTCGGACATACCGGGGAGCTGTTTTTT	CSVGHTGELFF
TRBV11-1	TRBJ2-1	TRBD2	NA	TGTGCCAGCGGACTAGCGGGGGGGGATGAGCAGTTCTTC	CASGLAGGDEQFF